These 2 T cell receptor beta chains came from one sample sequenced in a study of CD8+CD57+ T cells in acquired aplastic anemia. In patients chosen for sequencing, flow cytometry had shown CD8+CD57+ cell expansion. Template material for TCR beta VDJ and CDR3 profiling consisted of genomic DNA. TCRdb itself ran the reads through MiXCR, one entry per CDR3 protein. The profile shows roughly 500,000 distinct CDR3 sequences, around a third of them singletons. Input material: sorted CD4+, CD8+, or CD8+CD57+ T cells (not recorded which) from PBMCs. Receptors originate from a human donor with aplastic anemia.

This clonotype has a count of ten or more. This chain joins TRBV19 and TRBJ1-4, with 9 nucleotides matching TRBD1. Germline assignment: CDR1 LNHDA and CDR2 SQIVND (reference sequence). After removal of 5 bases from V and 11 bases from J, the junction contained 6 bases not matched to a gene. The CDR3 covers 13 residues. The CDR3, as DNA: TGTGCCAGTAGTGGGACAGGGATTTCGAAACTGTTTTTT. Residues: CASSGTGISKLFF.

The sample holds many counts of this clonotype. The chain carries TRBV20-1 and TRBJ2-7; 7 bases agree with TRBD2. Germline CDR1 DFQATT, CDR2 SNEGSKA (reference sequence). The V gene end was trimmed by 0 bases and the J gene end by 4 bases; junction bases not matched to a gene: 6. The CDR3 spans 14 residues. Here the CDR3 reads CSARDLGEGYEQYF. The CDR3, as DNA: TGCAGTGCTAGAGATCTGGGGGAGGGTTACGAGCAGTACTTC.